The TCR beta chain described here comes from a study of T cell repertoires in cytomegalovirus infection. About the study: Public signatures in TCR beta pointed to CMV infection and matching HLA type.

In TCRdb, the reads were re-called with MiXCR into one record per CDR3 protein. This sample yields about 460,000 distinct CDR3 sequences, of which approximately 10% are seen a single time; about 10% belongs to the top ten. The CDR3 runs 14 residues. The germline V and J ends were trimmed by 5 bases and 1 base, with 12 bases remaining between them. Per the germline V gene, CDR1 is SGHNT and CDR2 is YYREEE (reference sequence). The J gene is TRBJ1-1, the V gene TRBV5-4; D remains ambiguous. The TCR comes from a human donor in good health (CMV status not recorded). Some clones in this sample may be carry-over from other donors' samples. The specimen sequenced was PBMCs. The CDR3 spells CASSPRHWNTEAFF. The CDR3 DNA is TGTGCCAGCAGTCCTAGACATTGGAACACTGAAGCTTTCTTT.